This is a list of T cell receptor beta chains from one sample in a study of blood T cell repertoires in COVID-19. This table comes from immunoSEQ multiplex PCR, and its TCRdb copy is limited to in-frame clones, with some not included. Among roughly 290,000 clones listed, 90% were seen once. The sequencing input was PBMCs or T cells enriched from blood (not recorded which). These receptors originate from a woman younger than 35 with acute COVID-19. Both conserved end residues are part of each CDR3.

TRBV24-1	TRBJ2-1	CATSDPSFHEQFF
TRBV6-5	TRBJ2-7	CASSRKRDSSYEQYF
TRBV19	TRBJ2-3	CASSPKQRGSTDTQYF
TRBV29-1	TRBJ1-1	CSVEVIQGARPEAFF
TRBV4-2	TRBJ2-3	CASSLRVSTDTQYF
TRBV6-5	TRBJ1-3	CASSYSRISGNTIYF
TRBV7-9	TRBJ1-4	CASSPRQGPNEKLFF
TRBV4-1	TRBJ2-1	CAGSQGGRDTPEQFF
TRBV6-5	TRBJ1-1	CASSYSSARGRTEAFF
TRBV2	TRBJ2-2	CASIRQGYTGELFF
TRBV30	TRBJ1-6	CACRTGWDSPLHF
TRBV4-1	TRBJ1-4	CASSQELAATNEKLFF
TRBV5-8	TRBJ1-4	CASSSRHGLNEKLFF
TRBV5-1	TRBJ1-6	CASSRGQADNSPLHF
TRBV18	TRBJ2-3	CASSVDTGTDTQYF
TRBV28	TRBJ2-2	CASSLLSRELFF
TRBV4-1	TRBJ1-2	CASSQGQGTVLYGYTF
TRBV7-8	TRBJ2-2	CASFYSHYTGELFF
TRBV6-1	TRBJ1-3	CASSEATVGTYGNTIYF
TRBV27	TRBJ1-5	CASSLSTGSNQPQHF
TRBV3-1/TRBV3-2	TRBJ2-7	CASSQDGGATYEQYF
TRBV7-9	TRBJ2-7	CASGGSSPYEQYF
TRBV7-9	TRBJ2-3	CASSPGLARTDTQYF
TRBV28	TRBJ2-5	CASSPRLAGTQYF
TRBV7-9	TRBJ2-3	CASSELLGLAASTDTQYF
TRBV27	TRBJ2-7	CASTRLAGGSEQYF
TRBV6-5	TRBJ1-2	CASRQPGGTAHGYTF
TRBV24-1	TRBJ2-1	CATSGSLGSRYNEQFF
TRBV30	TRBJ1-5	CAWSRTANQPQHF
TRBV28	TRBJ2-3	CASIHRGSGTDTQYF
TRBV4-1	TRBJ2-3	CASSQDRIPSSGRTDTQYF
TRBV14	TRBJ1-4	CASSQDPGQGAANEKLFF
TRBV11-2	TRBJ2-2	CASSSFRGRAGGELFF
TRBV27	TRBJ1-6	CASKVGEGGSVHSPLHF
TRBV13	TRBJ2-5	CASSFRETQYF
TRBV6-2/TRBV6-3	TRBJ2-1	CASSYSGGREFF
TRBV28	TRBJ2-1	CASSLVGGNNEQFF
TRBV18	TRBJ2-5	CASSPLTTSGRIQETQYF
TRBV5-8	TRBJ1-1	CASRARQGIMNTEAFF
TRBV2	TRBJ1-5	CASRIEGQSNQPQHF
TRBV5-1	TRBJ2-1	CASSLAVPGRDEQFF
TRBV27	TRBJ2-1	CASSFRVSGTSGRNEQFF
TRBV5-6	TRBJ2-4	CASSLGQGLAKNIQYF
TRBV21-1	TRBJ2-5	CASSKAGTSAGRETQYF
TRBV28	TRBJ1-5	CATQGSNQPQHF